The entry below describes one T cell receptor (beta chain). Per the original methods: Amplifying reference gene primers gave estimates of nucleated cell counts. TCRdb's copy holds only in-frame clones and misses some; the assay was immunoSEQ multiplex PCR. The V and J calls and clone size come from that table; D and trimming were worked out from the DNA. The sample yields just under 95,000 clones, around 80% seen once. This record belongs to a study of blood T cell repertoires in COVID-19. Turning to the study itself: Spain, Italy and the United States supplied samples that represented acute and convalescent COVID-19.

From germline, CDR1 is SGHRS and CDR2 YFSETQ. CDR3 size: 12 residues. V was shortened by 7 bases and J by 8 bases, with 15 bases between the two germline ends. The sample taken for sequencing was peripheral blood. The origin of this receptor is a man aged 50 or older who had recovered from COVID-19. The chain carries TRBV5-1 and TRBJ1-2, with a possible D match to TRBD1 (5 bases). The CDR3 bases are TGCGCCAGCTCCGTCGATCAGGGCGGCTACACCTTC. Its protein product is CASSVDQGGYTF.